The 10 T cell receptor beta chains listed next were all sequenced from one sample in a study of cytomegalovirus exposure and HLA in healthy donors (dated by TCRdb to about 2017). The library was produced with the immunoSEQ multiplex PCR assay. The multiplex PCR relied on a mix of 60 forward primers for TCR Vbeta segments and 13 reverse primers for TCR Jbeta segments. This immuneACCESS table, as held by TCRdb, lists in-frame sequences with V and J called but not all clones. Of the missing ones, under half trace to an unresolved V gene in checked studies; the others have no known cause. The sample table holds 100,000 or so clones, of which 13% to 15% were seen once. The ten largest account for 0.83% of the sample. The sample consisted of PBMCs. The receptor set was obtained from a female donor in good health and CMV-seronegative.

Only a few counts were recorded for this clone. The chain couples TRBV28 to TRBJ1-2; perhaps TRBD1 as D (6 bases). Germline V lookup: CDR1 MDHEN, CDR2 SYDVKM. Trimming cost V 10 bases and J 0 bases, with 21 bases left between them. The CDR3 covers 16 residues. DNA for the CDR3: TGTGCCACCGAACGCCGACAGGCCTATTCTAACTATGGCTACACCTTC. It specifies CATERRQAYSNYGYTF.

This chain links TRBV29-1 with TRBJ1-2; possibly TRBD1 for D (6 bases). Trimming pared 5 bases from V and 2 bases from J, leaving 15 bases between. Germline V gene data show CDR1 as SQVTM and CDR2 as ANQGSEA. This CDR3 is 14 amino acids long. CDR3 sequence: CSVNSGGANYGYTF. The CDR3 DNA follows: TGCAGCGTTAATAGCGGGGGCGCGAACTATGGCTACACCTTC.

DNA of the CDR3: TGTGCCAGCAGGTTGGACAGAAATCAGCCCCAGCATTTT. This translates into CASRLDRNQPQHF. This chain joins TRBV6-1 and TRBJ1-5, with TRBD1 as a possible D gene (6 bases). Germline CDR1 is MNHNS and CDR2 is SASEGT. There are 13 residues in the CDR3. Trimming took off 6 bases at V and 4 bases at J, with 10 bases between the two ends.

The chain joins TRBV7-9 to TRBJ2-5; a weak D match, TRBD2 (5 bases). Trimming cost V 5 bases and J 0 bases, with 19 bases left between them. The germline CDR1 and CDR2 sequences are SEHNR and FQNEAQ (reference sequence). The CDR3 contains 17 residues. The CDR3 loop reads CASSIVRGNSNQETQYF. The CDR3 DNA sequence: TGTGCCAGCAGCATTGTACGGGGAAATAGCAACCAAGAGACCCAGTACTTC.

V gene TRBV27 combines with J gene TRBJ2-1, with D tentatively TRBD1 (5 bases). The ends were cut back, 4 bases at V and 5 bases at J, with 18 bases in the middle. The germline gives CDR1 MNHEY, CDR2 SMNVEV (reference sequence). The CDR3 is 16 residues long. The CDR3 DNA reads TGTGCCAGCAGTTCCCCCGCCGCCGACAGAAACAATGAGCAGTTCTTC. Protein sequence: CASSSPAADRNNEQFF.

This chain uses TRBV7-9 with TRBJ1-3; TRBD1 agrees at 7 bases. Unmatched junction bases numbered 5, after V lost 5 bases and J lost 4 bases. The CDR3 loop spans 14 amino acids. Germline V gives CDR1 SEHNR, CDR2 FQNEAQ (reference sequence). The CDR3 DNA is TGTGCCAGCAGCGCAGGGGGTGACGGAAACACCATATATTTT. It encodes CASSAGGDGNTIYF. Full variable domain (rest looked up from reference TRBV7-9 and TRBJ1-3): DTGVSQNPRHKITKRGQNVTFRCDPISEHNRLYWYRQTLGQGPEFLTYFQNEAQLEKSRLLSDRFSAERPKGSFSTLEIQRTEQGDSAMYLCASSAGGDGNTIYFGEGSWLTVV.

The chain combines TRBV27 with TRBJ2-1; no clear D gene. Germline CDR1 is MNHEY and CDR2 is SMNVEV (reference sequence). This CDR3 has 15 amino acids. The ends were cut back, 2 bases at V and 0 bases at J, with 8 bases in the middle. The CDR3 region has the DNA TGTGCCAGCAGTTTACACCCTAGCTCCTACAATGAGCAGTTCTTC. Translated, it gives CASSLHPSSYNEQFF.

To note about this clone: The germline gene is not matched at one end of the junction; a read error may be the cause. The chain is built from TRBV6-5 and TRBJ2-2; D may be TRBD2 (6 bases). The CDR3 spans 15 residues. Germline V gene data show CDR1 as MNHEY and CDR2 as SVGAGI. For the CDR3, the DNA is TGTGCCAGCAGTTACAACACCGGGACTGCCGGGGATCTGTTTTTT. Amino acid sequence: CASSYNTGTAGDLFF.

This chain joins TRBV11-2 and TRBJ2-1; 11 bases align to TRBD2. The V and J ends lost 4 bases and 4 bases, in that order; junction bases with no gene match: 3. This CDR3 region has 15 residues. Germline V gene sequence: CDR1 SGHAT, CDR2 FQNNGV. CDR3 DNA sequence: TGTGCCAGCAGCTACACTAGCGGGAGTTACAATGAGCAGTTCTTC. It is translated as CASSYTSGSYNEQFF.

This chain uses TRBV7-2 with TRBJ2-7; 9 positions agree with TRBD2. The CDR3 sequence is 14 residues long. The V and J ends lost 5 bases and 4 bases, in that order; junction bases with no gene match: 6. Germline V gives CDR1 SGHTA, CDR2 FQGNSA. The CDR3, as DNA: TGTGCCAGCAGCCCGCGGGGGGGAGCATACGAGCAGTACTTC. It translates to CASSPRGGAYEQYF.